The 24 T cell receptor beta chains below were found in one sample sequenced in a study of CD8 T cells in Susac syndrome. With random hexamers, about 0.5 to 1 ug RNA was reverse transcribed. One entry per CDR3 protein, called by TCRdb with MiXCR from the immunoSEQ multiplex PCR reads. The table lists 100,000 to 150,000 distinct CDR3 sequences, around 94% of them singletons. Sequencing used CD4+ T cells from PBMCs. The origin of the receptors is a human donor in good health.

The genes are TRBV2 and TRBJ2-1, with TRBD2 identical over 12 bases. Germline CDR1 is SNHLY and CDR2 is FYNNEI. V lost 7 bases and J lost 7; bases outside the gene matches: 5. CDR3 length equals 14 residues. CDR3 nucleotide sequence: TGTGCCAGCACCCTAGCGGGAGGGGGGAATGAGCAGTTCTTC. Translation: CASTLAGGGNEQFF.

This clonotype appeared a few times. This sequence joins TRBV18 and TRBJ2-5; 7 bases are shared with TRBD1. Per the germline V gene, CDR1 is KGHSH and CDR2 is LQKENI. This CDR3 comprises 13 residues. Trimming removed 6 bases from V and 2 bases from J; junction bases left unmatched: 3. The CDR3 nucleotides read TGTGCCAGCTCGCCGGGACAGCAAGAGACCCAGTACTTC. Its protein product is CASSPGQQETQYF.

The chain carries TRBV5-1 and TRBJ1-3, with a weak D call TRBD1 (5 bases). The CDR3 length is 16 residues. Germline assignment: CDR1 SGHRS and CDR2 YFSETQ. Trimming shortened V by 2 bases and J by 2 bases, and 14 bases separated the two germline ends. The CDR3 loop reads CASSLGTSPPGNTIYF. As DNA, the CDR3 is TGCGCCAGCAGCTTAGGGACTTCCCCGCCTGGAAACACCATATATTTT.

This clonotype was detected only once. The DNA for the CDR3 is TGCGCCAGCAGCGAACAGGGTCCTCAAGAGACCCAGTACTTC. It yields the protein CASSEQGPQETQYF. This rearrangement joins TRBV10-2 to TRBJ2-5; possible D gene TRBD1, 6 bases. Trimming left V 6 bases short and J 2 bases short, with 13 bases between. CDR1 and CDR2 (germline): WSHSY, SAAADI. CDR3 length equals 14 residues.

J is TRBJ2-1 and V is TRBV5-1; 10 positions agree with TRBD2. V trimming: 2 bases; J trimming: 4 bases; junction bases outside the gene matches: 3. The CDR3 contains 15 residues. CDR1 and CDR2 from the germline V gene are SGHRS and YFSETQ. The DNA of the CDR3 is TGCGCCAGCAGCTTAGAGCGGGAGGGTTACAATGAGCAGTTCTTC. Its protein is CASSLEREGYNEQFF.

V gene TRBV7-2 combines with J gene TRBJ1-1; no firm D call. The germline V gene encodes CDR1 SGHTA and CDR2 FQGNSA. Trimming removed 0 bases at V and 1 base at J, with 3 bases between. This CDR3 contains 13 residues. CDR3: CASSLARNTEAFF. The CDR3 DNA follows: TGTGCCAGCAGCTTAGCGAGGAACACTGAAGCTTTCTTT.

This chain joins TRBV20-1 and TRBJ1-2, with D uncertain. This CDR3 contains 12 residues. The V end lost 1 base, the J end lost 5 bases, and 8 bases lay between the germline ends. Germline-derived CDR1 and CDR2 are DFQATT and SNEGSKA (reference sequence). CDR3 sequence (DNA): TGCAGTGCTAGAGGAGGAACGTATGGCTACACCTTC. Protein product: CSARGGTYGYTF.

The chain recombines TRBV27 with TRBJ1-4; a possible D gene is TRBD1 (5 bases). Germline V gene lookup returns CDR1 MNHEY and CDR2 SMNVEV (reference sequence). V shed 6 bases and J shed 6 bases, with 14 bases lying between them. The CDR3 is 14 amino acids. This CDR3 reads CASSVTGGHEKLFF. DNA for the CDR3: TGTGCCAGCAGCGTAACAGGAGGTCATGAAAAACTGTTTTTT.

The rearrangement uses TRBV5-6 and TRBJ2-1; no clear D gene. Trimming removed 4 bases at V and 4 bases at J, with 15 bases between. The CDR3 sequence is 15 residues long. Germline V gene lookup returns CDR1 SGHDT and CDR2 YYEEEE. CDR3 coding DNA: TGTGCCAGCAGCAAAGGCCCCAACTTTTACAATGAGCAGTTCTTC. It is translated as CASSKGPNFYNEQFF.

The V gene is TRBV4-3, the J gene TRBJ1-1; D may be TRBD1 (6 bases). The germline V gene has CDR1 LGHNA and CDR2 YSLEER. This CDR3 region has 16 residues. V lost 2 bases to trimming and J lost 6 bases, with 19 bases between them. Here the CDR3 DNA reads TGCGCCAGCAGCCAATTGGCACACCAGGGGTCGGCTGAAGCTTTCTTT. Protein sequence: CASSQLAHQGSAEAFF.

This clonotype came up once. The chain joins TRBV10-2 to TRBJ2-7; the match to TRBD2 covers 7 bases. Trimming at V came to 6 bases and at J to 4 bases, leaving 9 bases not matched to a gene. Germline loops: CDR1 WSHSY, CDR2 SAAADI. The CDR3 loop spans 14 amino acids. CDR3 residues: CASRAVLAAYEQYF. In nucleotides, the CDR3 is TGCGCCAGCAGGGCGGTGCTAGCGGCATACGAGCAGTACTTC.

The V call is TRBV7-2, the J call TRBJ2-7, with TRBD1 matching 7 bases. Germline trimming cut 1 base from V and 6 bases from J; bases unmatched to any gene: 6. The CDR3 covers 14 residues. Germline V CDR1 and CDR2: SGHTA, FQGNSA. CDR3 protein: CASSLGGDSLEQYF. The CDR3 nucleotides are TGTGCCAGCAGCTTAGGTGGGGACAGCCTCGAGCAGTACTTC.

This chain joins TRBV27 and TRBJ2-7; 7 bases fit TRBD1. The junction had 11 bases not matched to a gene; V was cut back by 5 bases and J by 7 bases. Germline V CDR1 and CDR2: MNHEY, SMNVEV (reference sequence). The CDR3 is 14 amino acids. The CDR3 sequence: CASSPRDSSREQYF. CDR3 DNA sequence: TGTGCCAGCAGTCCCCGGGACAGTTCACGGGAGCAGTACTTC.

This clonotype was recorded only once. CDR3 sequence: CASRRETQYF. The DNA for the CDR3 is TGTGCCAGCAGGCGGGAGACCCAGTACTTC. The chain combines TRBV6-2 or TRBV6-3 with TRBJ2-5; D is undetermined. Between the trimmed V and J ends, which lost 6 bases and 5 bases, there was a span of 4 bases. The germline CDR1 and CDR2 sequences are MNHEY and SVGEGT. This CDR3 has 10 amino acids.

This chain joins TRBV6-2 or TRBV6-3 and TRBJ2-3, with 8 bases fitting TRBD2. Germline V gene data show CDR1 as MNHEY and CDR2 as SVGEGT. V lost 4 bases, J lost 4 bases, and 7 bases stayed unmatched. The CDR3 contains 15 residues. This chain's CDR3 is CASSSPTSDADTQYF. The CDR3 DNA is TGTGCCAGCAGTTCTCCGACTAGCGATGCAGATACGCAGTATTTT.

The count of this clonotype is one. The J gene is TRBJ2-4, the V gene TRBV5-1; 10 positions agree with TRBD2. The germline V gene encodes CDR1 SGHRS and CDR2 YFSETQ. V shed 4 bases and J 6 bases; nucleotides not matched to a gene: 4. The CDR3 sequence is 14 residues long. The DNA of the CDR3 is TGCGCCAGCAGCCCTAGACTAGCGGGAAACATTCAGTACTTC. This translates into CASSPRLAGNIQYF.

This clonotype was recorded once. Here the CDR3 reads CASSLRQVQETQYF. DNA of the CDR3: TGTGCCAGCAGCTTGCGGCAGGTCCAAGAGACCCAGTACTTC. V usage is TRBV7-9 and J usage is TRBJ2-5; D is undetermined. V lost 3 bases, J lost 1 base, and 9 bases lay in between. Germline V gene lookup returns CDR1 SEHNR and CDR2 FQNEAQ (reference sequence). The CDR3 has 14 amino acids.

This chain links TRBV5-1 with TRBJ2-3, with no clear D. The CDR3 covers 13 residues. Trimming took off 3 bases at V and 5 bases at J, with 10 bases between the two ends. The V gene's germline CDR1 is SGHRS and CDR2 YFSETQ. The CDR3 protein is CASSSAGRDTQYF. The CDR3 nucleotides are TGCGCCAGCAGCTCAGCAGGCAGAGATACGCAGTATTTT.

The genes are TRBV6-6 and TRBJ2-7; the D call may be TRBD1 or TRBD2 (6 bases each). Germline CDR1 is MNHNY and CDR2 is SVGAGI (reference sequence). The length of the CDR3 is 15 residues. Deletions cut 0 bases from V and 4 bases from J, with 13 bases between. The CDR3 DNA is TGTGCCAGCAGTTACTCGAGGGGGGACGGGTACGAGCAGTACTTC. It is translated as CASSYSRGDGYEQYF.

The chain links TRBV18 to TRBJ1-5; no clear D. V lost 3 bases, J lost 3 bases, and 9 bases lay in between. Germline values: CDR1 KGHSH, CDR2 LQKENI. The CDR3 loop spans 14 amino acids. The CDR3 loop is CASSPSAPNQPQHF. Written as DNA, the CDR3 is TGTGCCAGCTCACCGTCGGCACCCAATCAGCCCCAGCATTTT.

The rearrangement joins TRBV9 to TRBJ2-1; possibly TRBD2 for D (5 bases). The V gene's germline CDR1 is SGDLS and CDR2 YYNGEE. There are 15 residues in the CDR3. Trimming removed 0 bases from V and 5 bases from J, with 12 bases in between. The CDR3 loop is CASSVEWEPHNEQFF. CDR3 coding DNA: TGTGCCAGCAGCGTAGAGTGGGAGCCCCACAATGAGCAGTTCTTC. The variable domain in full, completed from reference TRBV9 and TRBJ2-1, reads DSGVTQTPKHLITATGQRVTLRCSPRSGDLSVYWYQQSLDQGLQFLIQYYNGEERAKGNILERFSAQQFPDLHSELNLSSLELGDSALYFCASSVEWEPHNEQFFGPGTRLTVL.

Here the CDR3 DNA reads TGCAGCGTTGAAGTTGAAGGCACTGAAGCTTTCTTT. Translated, it gives CSVEVEGTEAFF. The chain is built from TRBV29-1 and TRBJ1-1; D gene ambiguous. Trimming cost V 1 base and J 4 bases, with 7 bases left between them. Germline V gene lookup returns CDR1 SQVTM and CDR2 ANQGSEA. The CDR3 sequence is 12 residues long. The full variable domain, its missing parts supplied by reference TRBV29-1 and TRBJ1-1, is SAVISQKPSRDICQRGTSLTIQCQVDSQVTMMFWYRQQPGQSLTLIATANQGSEATYESGFVIDKFPISRPNLTFSTLTVSNMSPEDSSIYLCSVEVEGTEAFFGQGTRLTVV.

This chain connects TRBV20-1 to TRBJ1-4; D ambiguous. The CDR3 has 14 amino acids. Germline V gene lookup returns CDR1 DFQATT and CDR2 SNEGSKA (reference sequence). Trimming took off 6 bases at V and 0 bases at J, with 11 bases between the two ends. CDR3 amino acids: CSAPDRPTNEKLFF. Written as DNA, the CDR3 is TGCAGTGCCCCGGACCGACCAACTAATGAAAAACTGTTTTTT.

The chain has TRBV7-9 and TRBJ1-1; maybe TRBD1 (6 bases). The CDR3 is 14 residues long. Deletions cut 5 bases from V and 8 bases from J, with 18 bases between. Per germline, CDR1 SEHNR and CDR2 FQNEAQ (reference sequence). The chain's CDR3 is CASSRTARTEEAFF. CDR3 coding DNA: TGTGCCAGCAGCCGGACAGCAAGAACTGAGGAAGCTTTCTTT.